Presented here are 29 T cell receptor beta chains from one specimen sequenced in a study of graft-versus-host responses after intestinal transplantation. Method: immunoSEQ multiplex PCR; TCRdb's copy keeps in-frame clones and lacks some. This sample yields tens of thousands of clones, of which 85% to 95% are seen a single time; 1.5% to 2% belongs to the top ten. Their target antigens are unknown. This specimen consisted of unstimulated CD8+ T cells sorted from spleen or lymph node cells, obtained before intestinal transplant. All receptors derive from a human donor who received an intestinal transplant.

This rearrangement joins TRBV4-3 to TRBJ2-3, with TRBD2 matching over 11 bases. Germline CDR1 reads LGHNA; CDR2 reads YSLEER. There are 20 residues in the CDR3. Germline trimming cut 4 bases from V and 9 bases from J; bases unmatched to any gene: 24. CDR3 nucleotide sequence: TGCGCCAGCAGCCTACCCCCCTGTGGGATATATAGCGGGGGGGCCGACACGCAGTATTTT. Translation gives CASSLPPCGIYSGGADTQYF.

J is TRBJ2-2 and V is TRBV25-1; D is unresolved. Trimming removed 3 bases at V and 2 bases at J, with 7 bases between. The germline V gene encodes CDR1 MGHDK and CDR2 SYGVNS. CDR3 length equals 14 residues. The CDR3 nucleotides read TGTGCCAGCAGTGATCACGGTAACACCGGGGAGCTGTTTTTT. Translating gives CASSDHGNTGELFF.

The J gene is TRBJ2-7, the V gene TRBV7-8, with D hard to call. The germline V and J ends were trimmed by 1 base and 2 bases, with 21 bases remaining between them. Per the germline V gene, CDR1 is SGHVS and CDR2 is FQNEAQ. The CDR3 runs 18 residues. The CDR3 DNA follows: TGTGCCAGCAGCTTAGATGTTCTTAAGCCCCTTGCCACCTACGAGCAGTACTTC. This translates into CASSLDVLKPLATYEQYF.

The chain couples TRBV4-3 to TRBJ2-1; D gene ambiguous. Per the germline V gene, CDR1 is LGHNA and CDR2 is YSLEER. V was clipped by 0 bases and J by 5 bases, with 11 bases between them. This CDR3 is 15 amino acids long. The CDR3 DNA sequence: TGCGCCAGCAGCCAAGATTTGGCCCAAAACAATGAGCAGTTCTTC. The encoded protein is CASSQDLAQNNEQFF.

This chain uses TRBV5-1 with TRBJ1-2; D is possibly TRBD1 (6 bases). With 8 bases removed from V and 2 bases from J, the gap between germline ends came to 13 bases. The CDR3 length is 13 residues. Germline V CDR1 and CDR2: SGHRS, YFSETQ. CDR3 in amino acids: CASFGTPNYGYTF. The CDR3 DNA follows: TGCGCCAGTTTTGGGACACCAAACTATGGCTACACCTTC.

The genes are TRBV27 and TRBJ2-7, with 8 bases that match TRBD1. Germline V CDR1 and CDR2: MNHEY, SMNVEV (reference sequence). This CDR3 is built from 14 residues. Losses at the gene ends were 5 bases for V and 4 bases for J; bases not matched to a gene: 7. The CDR3 reads CASSGGTGGYEQYF. CDR3 coding DNA: TGTGCCAGCAGTGGGGGGACAGGTGGTTACGAGCAGTACTTC.

The chain combines TRBV19 with TRBJ1-3, with D perhaps matching TRBD1 (5 bases). Germline assignment: CDR1 LNHDA and CDR2 SQIVND (reference sequence). V was cut by 5 bases and J by 4 bases, with 12 bases left in between. This CDR3 is 14 amino acids long. DNA for the CDR3: TGTGCCAGTAGTTACGGGACTTACGGAAACACCATATATTTT. Amino acid sequence: CASSYGTYGNTIYF.

The chain uses TRBV7-9 and TRBJ2-7; 10 positions match TRBD2. Germline trimming cut 5 bases from V and 2 bases from J; bases unmatched to any gene: 9. Germline V gene lookup returns CDR1 SEHNR and CDR2 FQNEAQ (reference sequence). This CDR3 spans 16 amino acids. In DNA form, the CDR3 reads TGTGCCAGCAGCCCACCTTCTGGACTAGCGGCCTACGAGCAGTACTTC. This sequence encodes CASSPPSGLAAYEQYF.

The rearrangement links TRBV19 to TRBJ2-7; TRBD1 matches at 9 bases. Unmatched junction bases numbered 11, after V lost 5 bases and J lost 3 bases. The CDR3 loop spans 16 amino acids. Germline CDR1 LNHDA, CDR2 SQIVND (reference sequence). CDR3 sequence (DNA): TGTGCCAGTAGTCCCTTAGGACAGGGGCGGAACTACGAGCAGTACTTC. Translation gives CASSPLGQGRNYEQYF.

The rearrangement links TRBV23-1 to TRBJ1-2, with 11 bases matching TRBD1. TRBV23-1 is classed as an ORF, of uncertain function. The junction had 10 bases not matched to a gene; V was cut back by 4 bases and J by 6 bases. CDR3 length: 16 amino acids. The CDR3 DNA sequence: TGCGCCAGCAGTCGCCCTCGGGACAGGGGGAAGGATGGCTACACCTTC. This encodes CASSRPRDRGKDGYTF.

The V gene is TRBV29-1, the J gene TRBJ2-4, with TRBD1 matching over 7 bases. The CDR3 has 15 amino acids. The germline CDR1 and CDR2 sequences are SQVTM and ANQGSEA. The trim removed 0 bases at V and 8 bases at J, leaving 10 bases unmatched. Here the CDR3 DNA reads TGCAGCGTTGAAGATGTCGTGACAGGGCTGGACATTCAGTACTTC. Its translation: CSVEDVVTGLDIQYF.

The chain links TRBV6-1 to TRBJ2-5; 8 bases align to TRBD1. This CDR3 contains 16 residues. V dropped 0 bases and J dropped 4; count of bases not matched to a gene: 7. Germline V gene data show CDR1 as MNHNS and CDR2 as SASEGT. Here the CDR3 reads CASSEARQGLRETQYF. In nucleotides, the CDR3 is TGTGCCAGCAGTGAAGCCCGACAGGGGTTACGAGAGACCCAGTACTTC.

The rearrangement joins TRBV7-9 to TRBJ2-1; 7 positions agree with TRBD1. This CDR3 contains 14 residues. Per the germline V gene, CDR1 is SEHNR and CDR2 is FQNEAQ (reference sequence). The V segment lost 5 bases and the J segment 6 bases; nucleotides outside the gene matches: 7. CDR3 nucleotides: TGTGCCAGCAGCAAACGGGACAGTACCAATGAGCAGTTCTTC. It translates to CASSKRDSTNEQFF.

This sequence joins TRBV10-2 and TRBJ2-7, with D perhaps matching TRBD2 (5 bases). The CDR3 has 14 amino acids. Germline V CDR1 and CDR2: WSHSY, SAAADI. Trimming stripped 7 bases from V and 4 bases from J, with 17 bases between. CDR3 residues: CASTTTEAGYEQYF. The DNA for the CDR3 is TGCGCCAGCACTACGACGGAGGCCGGGTACGAGCAGTACTTC.

The chain is built from TRBV15 and TRBJ2-7; the match to TRBD1 covers 9 bases. Germline V gene data show CDR1 as LNHNV and CDR2 as YYDKDF (reference sequence). J gave up 9 bases and V 3 bases, and 15 bases lay outside the gene matches. The CDR3 covers 16 residues. The CDR3 protein is CATSRDPGTGYLGQYF. The CDR3 bases are TGTGCCACCAGCAGGGACCCCGGGACAGGGTATCTAGGGCAGTACTTC.

The chain recombines TRBV15 with TRBJ2-7; a possible D gene is TRBD1 (5 bases). V was pared by 0 bases and J by 1 base, with 7 bases between. Germline assignment: CDR1 LNHNV and CDR2 YYDKDF (reference sequence). This CDR3 comprises 14 residues. In DNA, the CDR3 is TGTGCCACCAGCAGAGAAGGGGCGTCCTACGAGCAGTACTTC. Protein sequence: CATSREGASYEQYF.

This rearrangement joins TRBV6-5 to TRBJ1-2; D is ambiguous. V lost 2 bases to trimming and J lost 6 bases, with 10 bases between them. The CDR3 is 13 residues long. CDR1 MNHEY and CDR2 SVGAGI come from the germline V gene. CDR3 bases: TGTGCCAGCAGTTACCTGGGAGGAGATGGCTACACCTTC. This encodes CASSYLGGDGYTF.

The genes are TRBV13 and TRBJ2-7; perhaps TRBD2 as D (7 bases). CDR1 is PRHDT, CDR2 FYEKMQ, per germline (reference sequence). V was cut by 5 bases and J by 7 bases, with 18 bases left in between. The CDR3 totals 14 residues. The CDR3 DNA reads as TGTGCCAGCAGCCCCCCTGCGGGGGCCTTGGAGCAGTACTTC. It codes for CASSPPAGALEQYF.

This clone showed up just once. The chain has TRBV27 and TRBJ2-7; 14 nucleotides align to TRBD2. The CDR3 is made up of 17 amino acids. Losses at the gene ends were 5 bases for V and 0 bases for J; bases not matched to a gene: 6. Germline loops: CDR1 MNHEY, CDR2 SMNVEV (reference sequence). The CDR3, as DNA: TGTGCCAGCAGTCCGGGACTAGCGGGGGCCTACTCCTACGAGCAGTACTTC. Translated, it gives CASSPGLAGAYSYEQYF.

This sequence joins TRBV27 and TRBJ2-7, with a weak D call TRBD1 (6 bases). The V gene's germline CDR1 is MNHEY and CDR2 SMNVEV (reference sequence). This CDR3 has 11 amino acids. Trimming stripped 9 bases from V and 5 bases from J, with 11 bases between. This chain's CDR3 is CASRRGDEQYF. The CDR3 region has the DNA TGTGCCAGTCGCAGGGGTGACGAGCAGTACTTC.

The chain couples TRBV27 to TRBJ2-1, with 8 bases that match TRBD2. CDR1 and CDR2 from the germline V gene are MNHEY and SMNVEV (reference sequence). V gave up 6 bases and J gave up 8 bases; unmatched junction bases: 9. The CDR3 totals 14 residues. The CDR3 loop is CASSSPGGRHEQFF. The DNA of the CDR3 is TGTGCCAGCAGCTCCCCGGGGGGGCGCCATGAGCAGTTCTTC.

The CDR3 region has the DNA TGTGCCAGAAGCTTGGGGGACAGCTCACCCATGAACACTGAAGCTTTCTTT. It codes for CARSLGDSSPMNTEAFF. This rearrangement joins TRBV5-3 to TRBJ1-1; 7 bases are a match to TRBD1. TRBV5-3 qualifies as an ORF whose function is uncertain. The CDR3 loop spans 17 amino acids. V shed 0 bases and J 0 bases; nucleotides not matched to a gene: 8.

This chain links TRBV10-3 with TRBJ2-1; 12 nucleotides line up with TRBD1. J was trimmed by 8 bases and V by 6 bases; bases with no gene match: 8. CDR3 length: 15 amino acids. Germline assignment: CDR1 ENHRY and CDR2 SYGVKD. This CDR3 reads CAISTRDRGLDEQFF. CDR3 coding DNA: TGTGCCATCAGCACCCGGGACAGGGGGCTCGATGAGCAGTTCTTC.

This clone was seen only once. The chain links TRBV9 to TRBJ2-3; 7 nucleotides line up with TRBD1. CDR3 length: 16 residues. V lost 4 bases and J lost 6; bases outside the gene matches: 14. Germline loops: CDR1 SGDLS, CDR2 YYNGEE. The CDR3 bases are TGTGCCAGCAGCCCCAGGTGGGGACAGTTTTCCGATACGCAGTATTTT. It yields the protein CASSPRWGQFSDTQYF.

This sequence joins TRBV7-9 and TRBJ1-5; TRBD1 aligns across 7 bases. There are 13 residues in the CDR3. Germline values: CDR1 SEHNR, CDR2 FQNEAQ (reference sequence). J gave up 7 bases and V 5 bases, and 5 bases lay outside the gene matches. The CDR3, as DNA: TGTGCCAGCAGCGAGACAGGGAGCCAGCCCCAGCATTTT. Its protein is CASSETGSQPQHF.

This clone turned up a few times. The chain carries TRBV2 and TRBJ1-5; D unresolved. V shed 5 bases and J shed 0 bases, with 8 bases lying between them. The CDR3 sequence is 14 residues long. Looked up from germline, CDR1 is SNHLY and CDR2 is FYNNEI. The CDR3 protein is CASSPQNSNQPQHF. In DNA form, the CDR3 reads TGTGCCAGCAGTCCCCAGAATAGCAATCAGCCCCAGCATTTT.

This chain connects TRBV4-1 to TRBJ2-7; D not certain. V lost 0 bases and J 2 bases, leaving 5 bases between the germline ends. In germline, CDR1 is MGHRA, CDR2 YSYEKL. This CDR3 comprises 13 residues. The CDR3 loop reads CASSQDTAYEQYF. The CDR3 nucleotides are TGCGCCAGCAGCCAAGATACGGCCTACGAGCAGTACTTC.

The rearrangement links TRBV6-1 to TRBJ2-3, with D tentatively TRBD1 (5 bases). CDR1 is MNHNS, CDR2 SASEGT, per germline. The CDR3 has 15 amino acids. With 0 bases removed from V and 7 bases from J, the gap between germline ends came to 14 bases. The CDR3 here is CASSEAPLGLNTQYF. CDR3 coding DNA: TGTGCCAGCAGTGAAGCCCCCTTGGGGCTGAATACGCAGTATTTT.

This CDR3 reads CASSLSRYEQYF. Here the CDR3 DNA reads TGTGCCAGCAGCTTAAGCCGTTACGAGCAGTACTTC. The chain couples TRBV11-2 to TRBJ2-7, with D unresolved. Germline CDR1 and CDR2: SGHAT and FQNNGV. V was pared by 2 bases and J by 4 bases, with 6 bases between. The CDR3 is 12 residues long.